The rows below give T cell receptor beta chains drawn from one sample of a study of blood T cell repertoires in COVID-19. Method: immunoSEQ multiplex PCR; TCRdb's copy keeps in-frame clones and lacks some. The table has a few hundred thousand clones, about 85% seen once. The sequenced sample consisted of peripheral blood. The receptors were gathered from a man in his forties with acute or convalescent COVID-19. The CDR3 runs from the conserved cysteine through the conserved F or W. A D gene is named only where the DNA matches it firmly. The size field is filled for only some rows; it gives once, few, many or a size class.

D gene	clone size	V gene	J gene	CDR3 protein	CDR3 DNA
TRBD2	-	TRBV3-1/TRBV3-2	TRBJ2-7	CASSQDSAGTREQYF	TGTGCCAGCAGCCAAGATTCCGCAGGGACTAGAGAGCAGTACTTC
TRBD2	-	TRBV4-1	TRBJ2-2	CASSARASGGAYDTGELFF	TGCGCCAGCAGCGCGAGGGCTAGCGGGGGGGCATACGACACCGGGGAGCTGTTTTTT
TRBD1	-	TRBV19	TRBJ2-2	CASSIGDRVGYTGELFF	TGTGCCAGTAGTATAGGGGACAGGGTCGGATACACCGGGGAGCTGTTTTTT
-	-	TRBV30	TRBJ1-4	CAWGYSNEKLFF	TGTGCCTGGGGGTATAGCAATGAAAAACTGTTTTTT
TRBD2	-	TRBV30	TRBJ2-3	CAWGEGSGTDTQYF	TGTGCCTGGGGGGAGGGCAGTGGCACAGATACGCAGTATTTT
TRBD2	-	TRBV5-6	TRBJ2-3	CASTLQSGARGDTQYF	TGTGCCAGCACCCTCCAGAGCGGGGCCCGCGGAGATACGCAGTATTTT
-	-	TRBV5-4	TRBJ1-4	CASSPGGSNEKLFF	TGTGCCAGCAGCCCCGGGGGTTCTAATGAAAAACTGTTTTTT
-	-	TRBV18	TRBJ1-1	CASRSGNTEAFF	TGTGCTTCGAGGAGCGGGAACACTGAAGCTTTCTTT
-	-	TRBV29-1	TRBJ1-2	CSVGGGNYGYTF	TGCAGCGTTGGGGGGGGAAACTATGGCTACACCTTC
TRBD1	-	TRBV3-1/TRBV3-2	TRBJ1-4	CASSYVAGQGYEKLFF	TGTGCCAGCAGCTATGTCGCGGGACAGGGATATGAAAAACTGTTTTTT
-	-	TRBV6-2/TRBV6-3	TRBJ2-1	CASSYSIRANEQFF	TGTGCCAGCAGTTACTCGATCAGGGCCAATGAGCAGTTCTTC
-	-	TRBV5-6	TRBJ1-3	CASSLAQANGNTIYF	TGTGCCAGCAGCTTGGCACAGGCAAATGGAAACACCATATATTTT
-	-	TRBV29-1	TRBJ1-2	CSVDRISSGYTF	TGCAGCGTTGACCGTATTTCGAGTGGCTACACCTTC
TRBD1	-	TRBV2	TRBJ1-1	CASSGGYGTENTEAFF	TGTGCCAGCAGTGGCGGATACGGGACAGAGAACACTGAAGCTTTCTTT
TRBD1	-	TRBV28	TRBJ2-1	CASHRGSYNEQFF	TGTGCCAGCCACAGGGGGTCCTACAATGAGCAGTTCTTC
-	-	TRBV5-1	TRBJ2-2	CASSLLPGTGELFF	TGCGCCAGCAGCTTGCTTCCAGGGACCGGGGAGCTGTTTTTT
TRBD1	-	TRBV3-1/TRBV3-2	TRBJ1-5	CAAAPRDRVNQPQHF	TGTGCAGCGGCCCCCCGGGACAGGGTCAATCAGCCCCAGCATTTT
TRBD2	-	TRBV4-2	TRBJ2-3	CASSPRTGLATDTQYF	TGTGCCAGCAGCCCCCGAACCGGACTAGCGACAGATACGCAGTATTTT
TRBD1	-	TRBV7-2	TRBJ2-3	CASRRTGVSTDTQYF	TGTGCCAGCAGAAGGACAGGGGTTAGCACAGATACGCAGTATTTT
-	-	TRBV7-2	TRBJ2-3	CASSLGGQLYTDTQYF	TGTGCCAGCAGCTTAGGAGGGCAACTTTACACAGATACGCAGTATTTT
TRBD1	-	TRBV4-1	TRBJ1-2	CASSQERGRGYTF	TGCGCCAGCAGCCAAGAGAGGGGGCGGGGCTACACCTTC
-	-	TRBV28	TRBJ1-5	CASSNFSLGRQPQHF	TGTGCCAGCAGCAATTTCTCTCTGGGCCGGCAGCCCCAGCATTTT
-	-	TRBV5-4	TRBJ1-1	CASNNGGAGTEAFF	TGTGCCAGCAACAACGGAGGGGCAGGCACTGAAGCTTTCTTT
-	-	TRBV7-9	TRBJ2-1	CASTPRYGGRKYNEQFF	TGTGCCAGCACCCCACGATACGGGGGGCGAAAGTACAATGAGCAGTTCTTC
TRBD1	-	TRBV5-1	TRBJ1-5	CASSLGDRGTGSNQPQHF	TGCGCCAGCAGCTTGGGGGACAGGGGAACCGGGAGCAATCAGCCCCAGCATTTT
-	-	TRBV24-1	TRBJ2-5	CATRSQGTETQYF	TGTGCCACCAGATCGCAGGGTACAGAGACCCAGTACTTC
-	-	TRBV29-1	TRBJ2-7	CSVAVEYEQYF	TGCAGCGTTGCGGTGGAGTACGAGCAGTACTTC
TRBD1	-	TRBV7-2	TRBJ2-7	CASSPRDSTYEQYF	TGTGCCAGCAGCCCAAGGGACAGCACCTACGAGCAGTACTTC
TRBD2	-	TRBV28	TRBJ2-7	CANSIGLAVEQYF	TGTGCCAACAGTATCGGACTAGCGGTTGAGCAGTACTTC
-	once	TRBV18	TRBJ2-7	CASSTTGYEQYF	TGTGCCAGCTCAACGACAGGCTACGAGCAGTACTTC
-	-	TRBV5-7	TRBJ1-2	CASSLPTGWQNREGDYTF	TGTGCCAGCAGCTTGCCGACGGGATGGCAAAACAGGGAAGGTGACTACACCTTC
TRBD2	-	TRBV20-1	TRBJ2-3	CSASVAGASGVRDTQYF	TGCAGTGCTAGTGTAGCGGGGGCCTCGGGGGTCCGAGATACGCAGTATTTT
-	-	TRBV7-2	TRBJ1-2	CASSLTFSGDRNGYTF	TGTGCCAGCAGCCTCACCTTCTCAGGGGATCGAAATGGCTACACCTTC
-	-	TRBV10-2	TRBJ1-2	CASSEGQGIYGYTF	TGCGCCAGCAGTGAGGGTCAGGGAATCTATGGCTACACCTTC
-	-	TRBV25-1	TRBJ1-4	CASSGQIATNEKLFF	TGTGCCAGCAGTGGACAGATTGCAACTAATGAAAAACTGTTTTTT
TRBD1	-	TRBV5-4	TRBJ1-3	CASSFGTGNSGNTIYF	TGTGCCAGCAGCTTCGGGACAGGGAACTCTGGAAACACCATATATTTT
-	-	TRBV24-1	TRBJ2-1	CATSDLRTGGYNEQFF	TGTGCCACCAGTGATCTCCGGACTGGCGGCTACAATGAGCAGTTCTTC
TRBD1	-	TRBV9	TRBJ1-2	CASSAWEGGDYGYTF	TGTGCCAGCAGCGCATGGGAAGGGGGCGACTATGGCTACACCTTC
-	-	TRBV19	TRBJ1-2	CASSSVNYGYTF	TGTGCCAGTAGTTCTGTCAACTATGGCTACACCTTC
TRBD1	-	TRBV19	TRBJ1-6	CASPYRGGVWPLHF	TGTGCCAGTCCTTACAGGGGGGGAGTTTGGCCCCTCCACTTT
-	-	TRBV11-2	TRBJ1-3	CASSITGSSGNTIYF	TGTGCCAGCAGCATTACTGGGAGCTCTGGAAACACCATATATTTT
-	-	TRBV15	TRBJ1-1	CATSRDRLDMNTEAFF	TGTGCCACCAGCAGAGACCGGTTAGATATGAACACTGAAGCTTTCTTT
TRBD2	-	TRBV28	TRBJ2-5	CASQLGWASGFQETQYF	TGTGCCAGCCAATTAGGGTGGGCTAGCGGGTTCCAAGAGACCCAGTACTTC
-	once	TRBV12-3/TRBV12-4	TRBJ2-7	CASRSVHEQYF	TGTGCCAGCAGGAGTGTACACGAGCAGTACTTC
TRBD2	-	TRBV2	TRBJ2-3	CASQGLAGNLPRDTQYF	TGTGCCAGCCAAGGACTAGCGGGGAACCTTCCGCGGGATACGCAGTATTTT
-	-	TRBV9	TRBJ2-3	CASSSSTRGGGTQYF	TGTGCCAGCAGCTCAAGTACTAGGGGAGGTGGTACGCAGTATTTT
-	-	TRBV28	TRBJ1-5	CASSLTGTPSNQPQHF	TGTGCCAGCAGTTTGACCGGGACTCCTAGCAATCAGCCCCAGCATTTT
TRBD1	-	TRBV15	TRBJ1-2	CATSRADRLGYTF	TGTGCCACCAGCAGAGCGGACAGGCTGGGGTACACCTTC
-	-	TRBV19	TRBJ2-7	CASSIGTAGEQYF	TGTGCCAGTAGTATAGGGACAGCGGGGGAGCAGTACTTC
-	-	TRBV30	TRBJ1-1	CAWSVSSSTEAFF	TGTGCCTGGAGTGTATCTTCGAGCACTGAAGCTTTCTTT
TRBD1	few	TRBV6-5	TRBJ1-1	CACRSQGAPNTEAFF	TGTGCCTGCCGGAGCCAGGGGGCCCCGAACACTGAAGCTTTCTTT
-	-	TRBV10-3	TRBJ2-1	CAIQSDRYNEQFF	TGTGCCATCCAATCAGACAGATACAATGAGCAGTTCTTC
TRBD1	-	TRBV11-2	TRBJ2-7	CASSFGQGAGYEQYF	TGTGCCAGCAGCTTCGGACAGGGGGCCGGCTACGAGCAGTACTTC
-	-	TRBV6-6	TRBJ1-1	CASSSSRGIENTEAFF	TGTGCCAGCAGTTCCAGCCGGGGGATAGAAAACACTGAAGCTTTCTTT
TRBD2	-	TRBV6-1	TRBJ2-2	CASSEREGRGELFF	TGTGCCAGCAGTGAAAGGGAGGGGAGAGGGGAGCTGTTTTTT
-	-	TRBV7-2	TRBJ1-2	CASSSGEGYGYTF	TGTGCCAGCAGCTCCGGGGAGGGCTATGGCTACACCTTC
-	-	TRBV6-5	TRBJ1-1	CASSRGGTEAFF	TGTGCCAGCAGCCGGGGGGGCACTGAAGCTTTCTTT
-	-	TRBV9	TRBJ1-3	CASSFDGSSGNTIYF	TGTGCCAGCAGCTTCGACGGGAGCTCTGGAAACACCATATATTTT
TRBD2	-	TRBV11-2	TRBJ2-6	CASSLVQRLAGPGANVLTF	TGTGCCAGCAGCTTAGTTCAGAGGCTAGCGGGGCCTGGGGCCAACGTCCTGACTTTC